Listed below are T cell receptor beta chains from one sample, sequenced in a study of blood T cell repertoires in COVID-19. Some clones are missing from TCRdb's copy, which holds only in-frame ones; the method was immunoSEQ multiplex PCR. Of 25,000 to 35,000 clones listed, around 85% are singletons. The sample was peripheral blood. The origin of the receptors is a human donor in a cohort sampled during active COVID-19. The CDR3 runs from the conserved cysteine through the conserved F or W. Fields, in order: clone size, D gene, V gene, CDR3 length, J gene, CDR3 protein. The D gene is left open where the match is weak. Not all rows give a size; the values are once, few, many and, for expanded clones, a class.

abundance: .
d_gene: .
v_gene: TRBV6-5
len: 14
j_gene: TRBJ2-3
CDR3aa: CASKTTFLTDTQYF

abundance: .
d_gene: .
v_gene: TRBV11-1
len: 11
j_gene: TRBJ2-1
CDR3aa: CASSTSHEQFF

abundance: .
d_gene: .
v_gene: TRBV5-1
len: 14
j_gene: TRBJ2-2
CDR3aa: CATQSGVNTGELFF

abundance: .
d_gene: .
v_gene: TRBV7-8
len: 16
j_gene: TRBJ2-3
CDR3aa: CASSIWASQSTDTQYF

abundance: few
d_gene: TRBD1
v_gene: TRBV4-1
len: 18
j_gene: TRBJ2-7
CDR3aa: CASSQDRARTGRGGEQYF

abundance: few
d_gene: TRBD1
v_gene: TRBV18
len: 14
j_gene: TRBJ2-2
CDR3aa: CASSYTRGTGELFF

abundance: .
d_gene: TRBD1
v_gene: TRBV27
len: 14
j_gene: TRBJ2-7
CDR3aa: CASSPRTGGDEQYF

abundance: .
d_gene: TRBD2
v_gene: TRBV5-1
len: 17
j_gene: TRBJ2-1
CDR3aa: CASSSGLAGGILQEQFF

abundance: .
d_gene: .
v_gene: TRBV24-1
len: 17
j_gene: TRBJ2-3
CDR3aa: CATSDLTDRLETDTQYF

abundance: .
d_gene: .
v_gene: TRBV18
len: 15
j_gene: TRBJ1-3
CDR3aa: CASSPLSGSGNTIYF

abundance: .
d_gene: .
v_gene: TRBV6-4
len: 14
j_gene: TRBJ2-2
CDR3aa: CASSDSIGAGELFF

abundance: .
d_gene: .
v_gene: TRBV20-1
len: 11
j_gene: TRBJ1-2
CDR3aa: CSARHSYGYTF

abundance: .
d_gene: TRBD1
v_gene: TRBV9
len: 15
j_gene: TRBJ2-7
CDR3aa: CASSVRDSPQYEQYF

abundance: .
d_gene: .
v_gene: TRBV11-1
len: 14
j_gene: TRBJ2-1
CDR3aa: CASSLEGGYNEQFF

abundance: .
d_gene: TRBD1
v_gene: TRBV5-1
len: 19
j_gene: TRBJ2-1
CDR3aa: CASSFLVQGASSGYNEQFF

abundance: .
d_gene: .
v_gene: TRBV13
len: 13
j_gene: TRBJ2-7
CDR3aa: CASSPTDSYEQYF

abundance: once
d_gene: .
v_gene: TRBV5-6
len: 15
j_gene: TRBJ2-1
CDR3aa: CASSLAPGIYNEQFF